This TCR beta chain was documented in a study of blood T cell repertoires in COVID-19. Turning to the study itself: The United States, Italy and Spain supplied acute and convalescent COVID-19 samples. PBMCs, B-cell-depleted T cells, or T cells were the source of the cDNA or gDNA that made up the material.

Per the original methods: Amplification of reference gene primers provided the estimated nucleated cell counts. Libraries were prepared by immunoSEQ multiplex PCR; TCRdb keeps only in-frame clonotypes and omits some of them. Clonal size and the V and J genes are those of that table, whereas D and trimming came from the DNA. The data contain approximately 130,000 clones, around 91% of them singletons. The germline CDR1 and CDR2 sequences are LNHDA and SQIVND (reference sequence). V lost 5 bases and J lost 0; bases outside the gene matches: 6. CDR3 length: 15 residues. This TCR was sampled from a man in his 70s with active or convalescent COVID-19. Source material: peripheral blood. V and J are TRBV19 and TRBJ1-1, with 7 bases lining up with TRBD1. Here the CDR3 DNA reads TGTGCCAGTAGTTCCACCGGGACAGTGAACACTGAAGCTTTCTTT. This gives the protein CASSSTGTVNTEAFF.